A selection of T cell receptor beta chains follows, all from one sample in a study of T-cell memory formation after mild COVID-19. MiXCR, applied by TCRdb to the 5' RACE reads, yields one record per CDR3 protein. This sample carries under 300,000 distinct CDR3 sequences, under 8.5% of them seen once, and the ten largest clones take 22%. The sequenced material came from PBMCs or a T cell subset sorted from them (not recorded which). The source is a young man who had mild COVID-19 (a few samples of this study predate the infection). Cell type and time point are not known. The CDR3 runs from the conserved cysteine through the conserved F or W. Each record gives: D gene, J gene, V gene, CDR3 length, clone size, CDR3 protein, CDR3 DNA. A D gene is named only where the DNA matches it firmly. Clone size appears in some rows only: once, few, many, or a class for an expanded clone.

D gene: NA
J gene: TRBJ2-1
V gene: TRBV7-2
CDR3 length: 14
clone size: many
CDR3 protein: CASSLWTDYNEQFF
CDR3 DNA: TGTGCCAGCAGCTTATGGACGGACTACAATGAGCAGTTCTTC

D gene: TRBD2
J gene: TRBJ2-3
V gene: TRBV11-2
CDR3 length: 14
clone size: NA
CDR3 protein: CASSSTSGSDTQYF
CDR3 DNA: TGTGCCAGCAGCTCGACTAGCGGTTCAGATACGCAGTATTTT

D gene: NA
J gene: TRBJ1-6
V gene: TRBV7-2
CDR3 length: 16
clone size: NA
CDR3 protein: CASSLSQGWNNSPLHF
CDR3 DNA: TGTGCCAGCAGCTTAAGCCAGGGTTGGAATAATTCACCCCTCCACTTT

D gene: NA
J gene: TRBJ1-4
V gene: TRBV10-3
CDR3 length: 17
clone size: NA
CDR3 protein: CAISEALGAPKNEKLFF
CDR3 DNA: TGTGCCATCAGTGAGGCATTAGGGGCACCTAAAAATGAAAAACTGTTTTTT

D gene: NA
J gene: TRBJ1-1
V gene: TRBV10-3
CDR3 length: 15
clone size: NA
CDR3 protein: CAISESEVANTEAFF
CDR3 DNA: TGTGCCATCAGTGAGTCAGAGGTGGCGAACACTGAAGCTTTCTTT

D gene: NA
J gene: TRBJ1-6
V gene: TRBV6-5
CDR3 length: 13
clone size: few
CDR3 protein: CASSYPGRSPLHF
CDR3 DNA: TGTGCCAGCAGTTACCCAGGGCGGTCACCCCTCCACTTT

D gene: TRBD1
J gene: TRBJ1-3
V gene: TRBV12-3/TRBV12-4
CDR3 length: 15
clone size: once
CDR3 protein: CASRTTGNSGNTIYF
CDR3 DNA: TGTGCCAGCAGGACGACAGGGAACTCTGGAAACACCATATATTTT

D gene: NA
J gene: TRBJ1-2
V gene: TRBV12-3/TRBV12-4
CDR3 length: 11
clone size: NA
CDR3 protein: CATGTNYGYTF
CDR3 DNA: TGTGCCACCGGTACTAACTATGGCTACACCTTC

D gene: NA
J gene: TRBJ1-3
V gene: TRBV9
CDR3 length: 15
clone size: few
CDR3 protein: CASSVTQAGRNTIYF
CDR3 DNA: TGTGCCAGCAGCGTAACGCAGGCGGGCAGAAACACCATATATTTT

D gene: NA
J gene: TRBJ1-4
V gene: TRBV5-1
CDR3 length: 15
clone size: NA
CDR3 protein: CASSLGGDINEKLFF
CDR3 DNA: TGCGCCAGCAGCTTGGGTGGTGACATTAATGAAAAACTGTTTTTT

D gene: NA
J gene: TRBJ1-4
V gene: TRBV14
CDR3 length: 14
clone size: NA
CDR3 protein: CASSQARGNEKLFF
CDR3 DNA: TGTGCCAGCAGCCAAGCCAGGGGTAATGAAAAACTGTTTTTT

D gene: NA
J gene: TRBJ1-1
V gene: TRBV4-1
CDR3 length: 14
clone size: few
CDR3 protein: CASRASGGSTEAFF
CDR3 DNA: TGCGCCAGCAGAGCATCGGGGGGGAGCACTGAAGCTTTCTTT

D gene: NA
J gene: TRBJ1-4
V gene: TRBV4-3
CDR3 length: 14
clone size: few
CDR3 protein: CASSPKPGGEKLFF
CDR3 DNA: TGCGCCAGCAGCCCCAAGCCGGGTGGTGAAAAACTGTTTTTT

D gene: TRBD1
J gene: TRBJ2-1
V gene: TRBV6-5
CDR3 length: 15
clone size: few
CDR3 protein: CASRIQGLVTNEQFF
CDR3 DNA: TGTGCCAGCAGAATACAGGGGTTGGTGACGAATGAGCAGTTCTTC

D gene: NA
J gene: TRBJ1-6
V gene: TRBV5-1
CDR3 length: 16
clone size: few
CDR3 protein: CASSLVGDGGESPLHF
CDR3 DNA: TGCGCCAGCAGCTTGGTGGGAGACGGGGGGGAATCACCCCTCCACTTT

D gene: NA
J gene: TRBJ2-3
V gene: TRBV7-9
CDR3 length: 15
clone size: NA
CDR3 protein: CASRLDSSFTDTQYF
CDR3 DNA: TGTGCCAGCAGACTGGACTCTTCCTTCACAGATACGCAGTATTTT

D gene: NA
J gene: TRBJ1-5
V gene: TRBV19
CDR3 length: 15
clone size: NA
CDR3 protein: CASSIEGQSSQPQHF
CDR3 DNA: TGTGCCAGTAGTATAGAGGGACAAAGCTCTCAGCCCCAGCATTTT

D gene: NA
J gene: TRBJ2-2
V gene: TRBV29-1
CDR3 length: 12
clone size: NA
CDR3 protein: CSGAGQTGELFF
CDR3 DNA: TGCAGCGGCGCCGGACAGACCGGGGAGCTGTTTTTT

D gene: NA
J gene: TRBJ2-7
V gene: TRBV7-2
CDR3 length: 13
clone size: NA
CDR3 protein: CASSLALAYEQYF
CDR3 DNA: TGTGCCAGCAGCTTAGCCTTGGCCTACGAGCAGTACTTC

D gene: NA
J gene: TRBJ2-2
V gene: TRBV5-1
CDR3 length: 16
clone size: many
CDR3 protein: CASSLAVLADSGELFF
CDR3 DNA: TGCGCCAGCAGCTTGGCGGTTCTTGCGGATTCCGGGGAGCTGTTTTTT

D gene: NA
J gene: TRBJ2-2
V gene: TRBV6-1
CDR3 length: 15
clone size: few
CDR3 protein: CASSDPGANTGELFF
CDR3 DNA: TGTGCCAGCAGTGACCCCGGGGCCAACACCGGGGAGCTGTTTTTT

D gene: NA
J gene: TRBJ2-7
V gene: TRBV12-3/TRBV12-4
CDR3 length: 13
clone size: few
CDR3 protein: CASSLLRGDEQYF
CDR3 DNA: TGTGCCAGCAGCCTACTCAGGGGGGACGAGCAGTACTTC

D gene: NA
J gene: TRBJ1-4
V gene: TRBV7-2
CDR3 length: 15
clone size: few
CDR3 protein: CASSPSQVTNEKLFF
CDR3 DNA: TGTGCCAGCAGCCCCAGCCAGGTTACTAATGAAAAACTGTTTTTT

D gene: NA
J gene: TRBJ1-1
V gene: TRBV4-1
CDR3 length: 14
clone size: few
CDR3 protein: CASSPAGQKTGAFF
CDR3 DNA: TGCGCCAGCAGCCCAGCCGGACAGAAAACTGGAGCTTTCTTT